Following are 11 T cell receptor beta chains from one sample sequenced in a study of blood T cell repertoires in COVID-19. The data were produced by immunoSEQ multiplex PCR, yet TCRdb's version contains in-frame clones alone and is incomplete. The sample lists about 370,000 clones; 80% to 90% were seen once. Sequencing was performed on PBMCs or T cells enriched from blood (not recorded which). Receptors were obtained from a man in his late teens or twenties who had recovered from COVID-19.

The chain uses TRBV12-3 or TRBV12-4 and TRBJ1-1, with D unclear. CDR3 size: 12 residues. Between the trimmed V and J ends, which lost 6 bases and 10 bases, there was a span of 15 bases. The CDR3 sequence is CASSLRSLGAFF. The DNA of the CDR3 is TGTGCCAGCAGCCTGCGGTCTCTTGGAGCTTTCTTT.

This clone has a handful of counts. V usage is TRBV19 and J usage is TRBJ1-1; D is uncertain. Between the trimmed V and J ends, which lost 10 bases and 6 bases, there was a span of 12 bases. CDR1 LNHDA and CDR2 SQIVND come from the germline V gene (reference sequence). This CDR3 comprises 11 residues. CDR3 sequence reads: CATWMGAEAFF. DNA for the CDR3: TGTGCCACCTGGATGGGCGCTGAAGCTTTCTTT.

The CDR3 DNA reads as TGTGCCAGCAGTCCCTGGACTAGCGGGAGGGCCTCAGACTGGTACAATGAGCAGTTCTTC. Its translation: CASSPWTSGRASDWYNEQFF. This chain joins TRBV28 and TRBJ2-1; the match to TRBD2 covers 15 bases. The CDR3 contains 20 residues. V shed 5 bases, J shed 4 bases, and the junction held 15 bases outside the gene matches. In germline, CDR1 is MDHEN, CDR2 SYDVKM.

This clone was detected once. The J gene is TRBJ1-2, the V gene TRBV5-1; 7 bases fit TRBD1. V shed 4 bases, J shed 6 bases, and the junction held 12 bases outside the gene matches. The CDR3 contains 15 residues. Germline V gene sequence: CDR1 SGHRS, CDR2 YFSETQ. The CDR3 sequence: CASSVGQTGSDGYTF. The CDR3 DNA follows: TGCGCCAGCAGCGTGGGGCAGACAGGGTCTGATGGCTACACCTTC.

V gene TRBV7-2 combines with J gene TRBJ2-5; D is undetermined. The germline CDR1 and CDR2 sequences are SGHTA and FQGNSA. V was pared by 2 bases and J by 2 bases, with 15 bases between. This CDR3 is 16 amino acids long. For the CDR3, the DNA is TGTGCCAGCAGCTTATGGGTGTCGGCGGCTCAAGAGACCCAGTACTTC. Translating it yields CASSLWVSAAQETQYF.

The chain carries TRBV5-1 and TRBJ2-7; 8 nucleotides line up with TRBD1. Germline CDR1 SGHRS, CDR2 YFSETQ. The CDR3 consists of 13 residues. Trimming cost V 2 bases and J 11 bases; bases outside gene matches: 9. The CDR3 region is CASSFGQGEGEYF. Written as DNA, the CDR3 is TGCGCCAGCAGCTTCGGACAGGGCGAAGGGGAGTACTTC.

The J gene is TRBJ1-1, the V gene TRBV29-1; 10 positions agree with TRBD1. The junction had 6 bases not matched to a gene; V was cut back by 6 bases and J by 2 bases. CDR1 SQVTM and CDR2 ANQGSEA come from the germline V gene. CDR3 length: 14 residues. CDR3 bases: TGCAGCGTGGGGACAGGGGCTGTCAACACTGAAGCTTTCTTT. It is translated as CSVGTGAVNTEAFF.

The rearrangement joins TRBV5-1 to TRBJ2-5; 7 positions match TRBD2. V was pared by 4 bases and J by 5 bases, with 14 bases of the junction left unmatched. Germline CDR1 is SGHRS and CDR2 is YFSETQ. The CDR3 is 16 residues long. DNA of the CDR3: TGCGCCAGCAGCACGCAGGGAAGGATGGGGGGGGAGACCCAGTACTTC. Translating gives CASSTQGRMGGETQYF.

V and J are TRBV3-1 (or the pseudogene TRBV3-2) and TRBJ2-1; 11 nucleotides match TRBD2. The CDR3 runs to 15 residues. The J segment lost 7 bases and the V segment lost 4 bases, leaving 6 bases of the junction unmatched. The germline V gene encodes CDR1 LGHDT and CDR2 YNNKEL (reference sequence). CDR3 sequence (DNA): TGTGCCAGCAGCCTGACTAGCGGGGACCTAAATGAGCAGTTCTTC. This encodes CASSLTSGDLNEQFF.

Only a few counts were recorded for this clone. The J gene is TRBJ2-3, the V gene TRBV12-3 or TRBV12-4; no firm D call. This CDR3 is 13 amino acids long. Deletions cut 3 bases from V and 0 bases from J, with 4 bases between. CDR3 nucleotide sequence: TGTGCCAGCAGTTTCGGGAGCACAGATACGCAGTATTTT. The encoded protein is CASSFGSTDTQYF.

The chain employs TRBV28 and TRBJ1-5; 10 bases line up with TRBD1. Trimming took 3 bases from V and 5 from J; bases not matched to a gene: 7. Germline V lookup: CDR1 MDHEN, CDR2 SYDVKM. The CDR3 has 16 amino acids. The CDR3 bases are TGTGCCAGCAGTTTCCGGGACAGGGGTTATTATCAGCCCCAGCATTTT. Amino acids: CASSFRDRGYYQPQHF.